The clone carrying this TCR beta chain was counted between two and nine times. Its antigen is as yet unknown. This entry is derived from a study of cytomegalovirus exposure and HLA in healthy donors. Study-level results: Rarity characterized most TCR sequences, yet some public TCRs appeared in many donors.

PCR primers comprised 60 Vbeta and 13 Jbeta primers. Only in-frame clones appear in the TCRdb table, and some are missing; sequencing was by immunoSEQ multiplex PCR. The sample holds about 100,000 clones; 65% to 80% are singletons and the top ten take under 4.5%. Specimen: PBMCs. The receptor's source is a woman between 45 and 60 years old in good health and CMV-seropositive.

Written as DNA, the CDR3 is TGTGCCAGCTCACTCACCTCCCCAGGGGGCTTAAGCAATCAGCCCCAGCATTTT. This sequence encodes CASSLTSPGGLSNQPQHF. The rearrangement links TRBV18 to TRBJ1-5; 8 nucleotides line up with TRBD1. Trimming took 4 bases from V and 1 from J; bases not matched to a gene: 12. This CDR3 has 18 residues. Germline V lookup: CDR1 KGHSH, CDR2 LQKENI.